A selection of T cell receptor beta chains follows, all from one sample in a study of identical twins. MiXCR, run by TCRdb on the 5' RACE reads, gives a single entry per CDR3 protein. The data contain roughly 700,000 distinct CDR3 sequences, about 9.4% of them singletons. These same data were also listed under a study on yellow fever vaccine responses in identical twins.

The sequencing input was PBMCs. The origin of the receptors is a woman in her late teens or twenties in good health. The conserved cysteine and the conserved F or W are not part of the CDR3 here. Clone sizes are given selectively: once, few, many, or a class where the clone is expanded.

abundance	v_gene	j_gene	CDR3aa
NA	TRBV12-3/TRBV12-4	TRBJ2-5	ASSSLARETQY
few	TRBV9	TRBJ2-7	ASLSRTVGRASGGSYEQY
few	TRBV7-9	TRBJ2-4	ASSPETFPNIQY
few	TRBV20-1	TRBJ2-7	SATPAGTGIPYEQY
NA	TRBV20-1	TRBJ2-3	SAREILLAHPDTQY
few	TRBV5-1	TRBJ2-5	ASSFGLAGLQETQY
few	TRBV6-4	TRBJ2-1	ASSRTSGGSSYNEQF
many	TRBV7-2	TRBJ2-4	ASTSPGTYAKNIQY
few	TRBV6-1	TRBJ2-1	ASSERKGYLYNEQF
few	TRBV2	TRBJ2-7	ASITGTSGPPYEQY
NA	TRBV7-6	TRBJ2-1	ASSPIKTRGGSVLHEQF
few	TRBV20-1	TRBJ2-7	SARETRISYEQY
NA	TRBV29-1	TRBJ2-5	SVELREQTAETQY
few	TRBV11-2	TRBJ2-1	ASSLVASGGSSYNEQF
many	TRBV29-1	TRBJ2-1	SARTGNAEQF
NA	TRBV29-1	TRBJ2-5	SVVFETLPD
NA	TRBV30	TRBJ2-7	AWGGLDYEQY
few	TRBV20-1	TRBJ2-3	SAIAGVGADTQY
NA	TRBV11-2	TRBJ2-1	ASSLSGLGSNEQF
once	TRBV6-6	TRBJ2-7	ASSYLENYEQY
NA	TRBV24-1	TRBJ1-6	ATSAPGSPLH
many	TRBV12-3/TRBV12-4	TRBJ2-1	ASSLWLNEQF
few	TRBV15	TRBJ2-1	ATRASGGENNEQF
many	TRBV20-1	TRBJ1-1	SARDRANTEAF
NA	TRBV27	TRBJ2-3	ASRAISTDTQY
few	TRBV2	TRBJ2-7	ASTRDRGPSYEQY
once	TRBV10-3	TRBJ2-5	AISDPGLAGWTQY
NA	TRBV19	TRBJ2-7	ASSMSSYGYYEQY
many	TRBV3-1	TRBJ1-4	ASSQAWGEKLF
few	TRBV7-9	TRBJ1-3	ASSSREGNTIY
NA	TRBV2	TRBJ2-7	ASRRGEQY
few	TRBV6-5	TRBJ2-1	ASSYSGTTNNEQF
few	TRBV29-1	TRBJ1-2	SVVGQRRNYGYT
few	TRBV20-1	TRBJ2-1	SAGGGASSYNEQF
many	TRBV5-1	TRBJ2-1	ASSLARLAGNSYNEQF
NA	TRBV30	TRBJ1-2	AWSDGNYGYT
few	TRBV5-1	TRBJ2-2	ASSLLAGINTGELF
NA	TRBV20-1	TRBJ1-5	SARVGGGNQPQH
many	TRBV12-3/TRBV12-4	TRBJ1-2	ASRLGTAYGYT
few	TRBV27	TRBJ2-5	ASSLLGVGGTQY
few	TRBV6-5	TRBJ1-2	ASREGAYGYT
NA	TRBV3-1	TRBJ1-1	ASSPPEGTEAF
NA	TRBV27	TRBJ1-5	ASRGTASNQPQH
NA	TRBV5-1	TRBJ2-1	ASSLDYKKNNEQF
many	TRBV29-1	TRBJ2-2	SVDMAVSGELF